This is a list of T cell receptor beta chains from one sample in a study of blood T cells in healthy people across ages. Each CDR3 protein is one row after TCRdb ran MiXCR on the 5' RACE reads. This table has approximately 800,000 distinct CDR3 sequences, more than 25% appearing once. These same records also appear under a second study, on T cells of mothers and their children.

The specimen was blood. The receptors come from a boy younger than 18 in good health. Each CDR3 is given with its conserved first and last residue. A D gene is named only where the DNA matches it firmly. The size field is filled for only some rows; it gives once, few, many or a size class.

J: TRBJ1-4; D: TRBD1; V: TRBV30; size: -; CDR3: CAWSVGTVNEKLFF; DNA: TGTGCCTGGAGTGTAGGGACAGTCAATGAAAAACTGTTTTTT
J: TRBJ2-1; D: TRBD2; V: TRBV12-3/TRBV12-4; size: few; CDR3: CASSGGLAYDEQFF; DNA: TGTGCCAGCAGTGGGGGACTAGCATACGATGAGCAGTTCTTC
J: TRBJ2-5; D: -; V: TRBV30; size: -; CDR3: CAWSPGQETQYF; DNA: TGTGCCTGGAGCCCAGGGCAAGAGACCCAGTACTTC
J: TRBJ1-5; D: TRBD1; V: TRBV7-2; size: few; CDR3: CASSLTGIIDQPQHF; DNA: TGTGCCAGCAGCTTGACAGGGATAATCGATCAGCCCCAGCATTTT
J: TRBJ2-3; D: -; V: TRBV7-3; size: -; CDR3: CASSFFGTPGTDTQYF; DNA: TGTGCCAGCAGCTTCTTCGGGACGCCGGGCACAGATACGCAGTATTTT
J: TRBJ2-5; D: TRBD2; V: TRBV20-1; size: -; CDR3: CSAPTRGGEEETQYF; DNA: TGCAGTGCCCCGACGCGGGGGGGTGAGGAAGAGACCCAGTACTTC
J: TRBJ1-2; D: -; V: TRBV29-1; size: -; CDR3: CSVDLQARASGYTF; DNA: TGCAGCGTTGATCTCCAGGCCCGGGCGTCTGGCTACACCTTC
J: TRBJ1-6; D: TRBD1; V: TRBV20-1; size: few; CDR3: CSASGTGGRRGSPLHF; DNA: TGCAGTGCTAGCGGGACAGGGGGCCGCCGAGGGTCACCCCTCCACTTT
J: TRBJ2-1; D: TRBD2; V: TRBV5-1; size: -; CDR3: CASRDSGGARNEQFF; DNA: TGCGCCAGCAGGGATAGCGGGGGAGCTCGAAATGAGCAGTTCTTC
J: TRBJ1-4; D: TRBD1; V: TRBV12-3/TRBV12-4; size: -; CDR3: CASSMTGVGEKLFF; DNA: TGTGCCAGCAGTATGACAGGGGTGGGTGAAAAACTGTTTTTT
J: TRBJ2-3; D: -; V: TRBV6-5; size: many; CDR3: CASSYSGSTDTQYF; DNA: TGTGCCAGCAGTTACTCCGGTAGCACAGATACGCAGTATTTT
J: TRBJ1-1; D: TRBD1; V: TRBV7-9; size: few; CDR3: CASSARTGGTEAFF; DNA: TGTGCCAGCAGCGCCCGGACAGGGGGCACTGAAGCTTTCTTT
J: TRBJ2-7; D: TRBD1; V: TRBV20-1; size: -; CDR3: CSALPGTGVSYEQYF; DNA: TGCAGTGCTCTACCCGGGACAGGGGTATCCTACGAGCAGTACTTC
J: TRBJ2-5; D: -; V: TRBV5-1; size: few; CDR3: CASSLLENTRAQETQYF; DNA: TGCGCCAGCAGCTTGTTAGAGAACACTCGAGCCCAAGAGACCCAGTACTTC
J: TRBJ2-5; D: TRBD2; V: TRBV6-5; size: many; CDR3: CASSYGGQETQYF; DNA: TGCGCCAGCAGCTACGGGGGGCAAGAGACCCAGTACTTC
J: TRBJ2-5; D: -; V: TRBV15; size: few; CDR3: CATSSLAKDQETQYF; DNA: TGTGCCACCAGCAGCCTAGCGAAAGATCAAGAGACCCAGTACTTC
J: TRBJ2-5; D: TRBD2; V: TRBV20-1; size: few; CDR3: CSARDLAGGVPGTQYF; DNA: TGCAGTGCTAGAGATTTGGCGGGGGGCGTCCCCGGAACCCAGTACTTC
J: TRBJ1-6; D: -; V: TRBV15; size: few; CDR3: CATSRPRGDSPLHF; DNA: TGTGCCACCAGCAGGCCTCGGGGGGATTCACCCCTCCACTTT
J: TRBJ2-7; D: TRBD1; V: TRBV27; size: few; CDR3: CASSPGTGGGEQYF; DNA: TGTGCCAGCAGTCCCGGGACAGGGGGCGGCGAGCAGTACTTC
J: TRBJ1-4; D: -; V: TRBV29-1; size: few; CDR3: CSAQHGGSGKLFF; DNA: TGCAGCGCCCAGCACGGGGGTTCGGGAAAACTGTTTTTT
J: TRBJ2-7; D: TRBD1; V: TRBV28; size: -; CDR3: CASSSPGTGASYEQYF; DNA: TGTGCCAGCAGTTCTCCCGGGACAGGGGCGTCCTACGAGCAGTACTTC
J: TRBJ2-7; D: -; V: TRBV7-6; size: -; CDR3: CASSLRALGSLYEQYF; DNA: TGTGCCAGCAGCTTAAGAGCTCTGGGAAGTCTCTACGAGCAGTACTTC
J: TRBJ2-7; D: -; V: TRBV6-6; size: -; CDR3: CASSPLGGLDEQYF; DNA: TGTGCCAGCAGCCCTCTAGGGGGTCTCGACGAGCAGTACTTC
J: TRBJ1-1; D: TRBD1; V: TRBV20-1; size: many; CDR3: CTLGQDEAFF; DNA: TGCACCCTTGGACAGGATGAAGCTTTCTTT
J: TRBJ2-5; D: -; V: TRBV5-6; size: -; CDR3: CASGLGHLQETQYF; DNA: TGTGCCAGCGGCCTCGGGCATCTCCAAGAGACCCAGTACTTC
J: TRBJ2-1; D: -; V: TRBV5-1; size: -; CDR3: CASSHPGALRNEQFF; DNA: TGCGCCAGCAGCCACCCCGGGGCCTTGAGGAATGAGCAGTTCTTC
J: TRBJ2-7; D: -; V: TRBV12-3/TRBV12-4; size: -; CDR3: CASSSRDVIYEQYF; DNA: TGTGCCAGCAGTTCCCGGGATGTTATCTACGAGCAGTACTTC
J: TRBJ2-1; D: -; V: TRBV21-1; size: -; CDR3: CASTPSAGGYNEQFF; DNA: TGTGCCAGCACCCCGTCGGCAGGGGGCTACAATGAGCAGTTCTTC
J: TRBJ2-1; D: TRBD2; V: TRBV29-1; size: -; CDR3: CSAEGQRGAIFYNEQFF; DNA: TGCAGCGCCGAAGGGCAGCGGGGGGCGATCTTCTACAATGAGCAGTTCTTC
J: TRBJ1-1; D: -; V: TRBV3-1; size: -; CDR3: CASSQRGGTEAFF; DNA: TGTGCCAGCAGCCAGAGGGGTGGCACTGAAGCTTTCTTT
J: TRBJ2-5; D: -; V: TRBV2; size: once; CDR3: CASDSLGQETQYF; DNA: TGTGCCAGCGACTCCCTGGGTCAAGAGACCCAGTACTTC
J: TRBJ1-5; D: -; V: TRBV12-3/TRBV12-4; size: -; CDR3: CASGEVQDQPQHF; DNA: TGTGCCAGCGGCGAGGTCCAAGATCAGCCCCAGCATTTT
J: TRBJ2-7; D: TRBD1; V: TRBV29-1; size: -; CDR3: CSVSSGTGSYYEQYF; DNA: TGCAGCGTTTCATCCGGGACAGGGTCGTACTACGAGCAGTACTTC
J: TRBJ2-7; D: TRBD2; V: TRBV27; size: few; CDR3: CASSLWGGEDEQYF; DNA: TGTGCCAGCAGTTTGTGGGGGGGGGAAGACGAGCAGTACTTC
J: TRBJ1-4; D: -; V: TRBV5-5; size: few; CDR3: CASSLGMDEKLFF; DNA: TGTGCCAGCAGCTTGGGCATGGATGAAAAACTGTTTTTT
J: TRBJ2-7; D: -; V: TRBV6-5; size: few; CDR3: CASSYGAGRGEQYF; DNA: TGTGCCAGCAGTTACGGGGCGGGTCGCGGCGAGCAGTACTTC
J: TRBJ2-5; D: -; V: TRBV20-1; size: few; CDR3: CTAEPGETQYF; DNA: TGCACCGCGGAGCCCGGGGAGACCCAGTACTTC
J: TRBJ1-5; D: TRBD1; V: TRBV20-1; size: -; CDR3: CSAREDRGLSNQPQHF; DNA: TGCAGTGCTAGAGAGGACAGGGGGCTGAGCAATCAGCCCCAGCATTTT
J: TRBJ2-1; D: -; V: TRBV7-3; size: -; CDR3: CASSPDGTAGSYNEQFF; DNA: TGTGCCAGCAGCCCAGACGGGACAGCGGGTTCCTACAATGAGCAGTTCTTC
J: TRBJ2-1; D: -; V: TRBV12-3/TRBV12-4; size: few; CDR3: CASSLGDSSPYNEQFF; DNA: TGTGCCAGCAGTTTAGGAGACTCCAGCCCCTACAATGAGCAGTTCTTC
J: TRBJ2-7; D: -; V: TRBV5-6; size: few; CDR3: CASSANHLGPLSYEQYF; DNA: TGTGCCAGCAGCGCTAACCACCTAGGACCACTGTCCTACGAGCAGTACTTC
J: TRBJ1-2; D: -; V: TRBV10-3; size: -; CDR3: CAVGAGDCYTF; DNA: TGTGCCGTAGGGGCAGGGGATTGCTACACCTTC
J: TRBJ2-1; D: -; V: TRBV7-2; size: -; CDR3: CASSPTGPGGNEQFF; DNA: TGTGCCAGCAGCCCTACAGGCCCCGGCGGCAATGAGCAGTTCTTC
J: TRBJ2-3; D: TRBD1; V: TRBV10-3; size: -; CDR3: CAISESGTGGPLDTQYF; DNA: TGTGCCATCAGTGAGTCGGGGACAGGGGGCCCCCTAGATACGCAGTATTTT
J: TRBJ1-2; D: -; V: TRBV28; size: -; CDR3: CASSYPFSAGGIGYTF; DNA: TGTGCCAGCAGTTACCCCTTCTCCGCCGGGGGCATTGGCTACACCTTC
J: TRBJ2-7; D: TRBD1; V: TRBV5-1; size: -; CDR3: CASSYRDRGLEQYF; DNA: TGCGCCAGCAGTTACCGGGACAGGGGGCTTGAGCAGTACTTC
J: TRBJ1-4; D: TRBD1; V: TRBV3-1; size: once; CDR3: CASSVPGGYEKLFF; DNA: TGTGCCAGCAGCGTACCAGGGGGTTACGAAAAACTGTTTTTT
J: TRBJ1-5; D: -; V: TRBV6-5; size: once; CDR3: CASSYSFQGLYQPQHF; DNA: TGTGCCAGCAGTTACTCGTTTCAGGGGTTATATCAGCCCCAGCATTTT